This T cell receptor beta chain was documented in a study of blood T cell repertoires in COVID-19. The wider study: Specimens from acute and convalescent COVID-19 originated in the United States, Italy and Spain. T cells, B-cell-depleted T cells, or PBMCs supplied cDNA or gDNA.

The germline V and J ends were trimmed by 6 bases and 4 bases, with 15 bases remaining between them. The CDR3 is 14 amino acids. Germline-derived CDR1 and CDR2 are MNHEY and SVGAGI. In the original workflow: Quantification of nucleated cells was approximated via reference gene primer amplification. TCRdb's copy holds only in-frame clones and misses some; the assay was immunoSEQ multiplex PCR. For V, J and clone size, that table is used; D and trimming come from the DNA. Of about 140,000 clones listed, about 80% are singletons. Sequencing was carried out using peripheral blood. The source is a human donor in a cohort sampled during active COVID-19. This sequence joins TRBV6-5 and TRBJ1-2, with D tentatively TRBD1 (5 bases). For the CDR3, the DNA is TGTGCCAGCAGGATGGGAGGGACGGCCTATGGCTACACCTTC. Translating it yields CASRMGGTAYGYTF.